The rows below give T cell receptor beta chains drawn from one sample of a study of blood T cell repertoires in COVID-19. The method was immunoSEQ multiplex PCR; TCRdb's version includes in-frame clones alone and lacks a portion of them. The table has some 110,000 clones, 84% seen once. Source material: PBMCs or T cells enriched from blood (not recorded which). These receptors originate from a woman aged 30 to 39 who had recovered from COVID-19. Both conserved end residues are trimmed from each CDR3. Fields, in order: V gene, CDR3 length, CDR3 protein.

>TRBV30|12
AWIRGNVRTEAF
>TRBV28|12
ASKDQGGNTEAF
>TRBV7-2|14
ASSFTFRGAADTQY
>TRBV11-2|13
ASSGSGMRTDTQY
>TRBV7-9|12
AIPRRTGEGGYT
>TRBV28|11
ASSYRGIYEQY
>TRBV28|12
ASSVLAGGYEQY
>TRBV9|11
ASSETGYDEQF
>TRBV30|15
AWSVTAYRAGAYEQY
>TRBV29-1|12
SVQDRDGNQPQH
>TRBV6-1|12
ASSEDRPTDTQY
>TRBV28|12
ASSTSGQLNIQY
>TRBV30|13
AWSNGGSSTDTQY
>TRBV30|17
AWSPRRGQGASGANVLT
>TRBV11-2|15
ASSQFRTSGTLGEQY
>TRBV28|11
ASSSRVPSTQY
>TRBV3-1/TRBV3-2|14
ASSPVAGGPRETQY
>TRBV29-1|11
SVEEREWETQY
>TRBV28|12
ASRRDSNTYEQY
>TRBV4-2|13
ASSQDPARNEKLF